One and the same sample provided the 8 T cell receptor beta chains below, sequenced in a study of response to subunit inactivated influenza vaccine. TCRdb recomputed calls from the RT-PCR reads with MiXCR, one row per CDR3 protein. The top ten clones hold about 3% of a sample with 500,000 to 550,000 distinct CDR3 sequences, 20% to 25% of them seen once. The sample was also reused in another study, on T cells expressing NK-cell markers. That work adds: It was by 5'RACE template switching with UMIs that TCR beta cDNA was made.

Sequencing used CD4+ T cells sorted from PBMCs, obtained approximately 12 days after vaccination. Source of these receptors: a man aged 50 or older who received an inactivated influenza vaccine.

J is TRBJ2-1 and V is TRBV11-3; the match to TRBD2 covers 12 bases. Germline V gene sequence: CDR1 SGHNT, CDR2 YENEEA. Trimming removed 5 bases from V and 5 bases from J; junction bases left unmatched: 7. The CDR3 runs 16 residues. The CDR3 sequence is CASSKRTSGVNNEQFF. Here the CDR3 DNA reads TGTGCCAGCAGCAAACGGACTAGCGGGGTCAACAATGAGCAGTTCTTC.

This clonotype was detected a few times. V and J are TRBV15 and TRBJ2-1; a possible D gene is TRBD2 (7 bases). Deletions cut 5 bases from V and 7 bases from J, with 18 bases between. The CDR3 contains 15 residues. The germline CDR1 and CDR2 sequences are LNHNV and YYDKDF (reference sequence). The CDR3 region has the DNA TGTGCCACCAGCCCCCTGGGGGCCGGGGGGAATGAGCAGTTCTTC. Translating gives CATSPLGAGGNEQFF.

In this sample, this clonotype turned up many times. The V call is TRBV2, the J call TRBJ1-2; 10 bases fit TRBD1. Germline CDR1 is SNHLY and CDR2 is FYNNEI. Trimming removed 4 bases from V and 6 bases from J; junction bases left unmatched: 2. This CDR3 has 13 amino acids. CDR3 amino acids: CASSGDRGNGYTF. The CDR3 nucleotides are TGTGCCAGCAGTGGGGACAGGGGCAATGGCTACACCTTC.

This clonotype appeared a few times. The chain links TRBV9 to TRBJ2-7; 7 nucleotides line up with TRBD2. The J segment lost 1 base and the V segment lost 3 bases, leaving 4 bases of the junction unmatched. Germline assignment: CDR1 SGDLS and CDR2 YYNGEE. The CDR3 extends over 14 amino acids. The CDR3 loop is CASSARDYSYEQYF. CDR3 nucleotides: TGTGCCAGCAGCGCCCGGGACTATTCCTACGAGCAGTACTTC.

In this sample, this clonotype turned up a few times. The chain couples TRBV5-1 to TRBJ2-1; D uncertain. The germline CDR1 and CDR2 sequences are SGHRS and YFSETQ. Trimming shortened V by 4 bases and J by 7 bases, and 9 bases separated the two germline ends. The CDR3 runs 12 residues. This CDR3 reads CASSVTDNEQFF. The CDR3 bases are TGCGCCAGCAGCGTAACAGATAATGAGCAGTTCTTC.

This clonotype was counted at least ten times. The chain uses TRBV10-3 and TRBJ1-3; D ambiguous. CDR3 length equals 13 residues. Between the trimmed V and J ends, which lost 3 bases and 4 bases, there was a span of 7 bases. Germline V gene data show CDR1 as ENHRY and CDR2 as SYGVKD. CDR3 loop: CAISETAGNTIYF. CDR3 DNA: TGTGCCATCAGTGAAACCGCAGGAAACACCATATATTTT.

This chain uses TRBV11-2 with TRBJ2-3; D remains ambiguous. Trimming stripped 4 bases from V and 10 bases from J, with 12 bases between. The CDR3 consists of 12 residues. Germline V gene data show CDR1 as SGHAT and CDR2 as FQNNGV. The CDR3 bases are TGTGCCAGCAGCTCCTCCGGCACGTCGCAGTATTTT. The encoded protein is CASSSSGTSQYF.

V is TRBV6-7 and J is TRBJ1-1; D gene unclear. TRBV6-7 is known as an ORF, though its function is uncertain. Between the trimmed V and J ends, which lost 2 bases and 0 bases, there was a span of 16 bases. This CDR3 region has 17 residues. The CDR3 loop reads CASSYGVRGPLNTEAFF. The CDR3 region has the DNA TGTGCCAGCAGTTACGGGGTCCGAGGCCCCTTGAACACTGAAGCTTTCTTT.